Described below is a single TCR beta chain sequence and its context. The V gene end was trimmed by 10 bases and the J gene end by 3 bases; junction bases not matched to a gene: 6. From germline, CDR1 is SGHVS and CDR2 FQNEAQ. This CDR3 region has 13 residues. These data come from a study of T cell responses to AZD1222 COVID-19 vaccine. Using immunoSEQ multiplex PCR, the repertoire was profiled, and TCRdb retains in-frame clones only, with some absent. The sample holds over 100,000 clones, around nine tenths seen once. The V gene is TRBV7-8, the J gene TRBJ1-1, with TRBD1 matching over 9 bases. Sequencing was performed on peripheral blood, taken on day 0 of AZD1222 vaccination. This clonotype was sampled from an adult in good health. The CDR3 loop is CATRQGVYTEAFF. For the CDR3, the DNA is TGTGCCACCCGACAGGGGGTTTACACTGAAGCTTTCTTT.